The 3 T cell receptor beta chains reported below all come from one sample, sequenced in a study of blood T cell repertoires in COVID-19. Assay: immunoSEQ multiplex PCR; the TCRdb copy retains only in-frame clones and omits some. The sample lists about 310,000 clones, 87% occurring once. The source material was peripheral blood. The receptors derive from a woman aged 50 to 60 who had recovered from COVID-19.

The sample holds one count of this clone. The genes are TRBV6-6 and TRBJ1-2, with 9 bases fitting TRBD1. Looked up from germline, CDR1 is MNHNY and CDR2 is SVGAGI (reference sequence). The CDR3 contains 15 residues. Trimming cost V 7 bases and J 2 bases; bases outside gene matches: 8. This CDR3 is CASILGTGTNYGYTF. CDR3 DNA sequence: TGTGCCAGCATCCTCGGGACAGGGACCAACTATGGCTACACCTTC.

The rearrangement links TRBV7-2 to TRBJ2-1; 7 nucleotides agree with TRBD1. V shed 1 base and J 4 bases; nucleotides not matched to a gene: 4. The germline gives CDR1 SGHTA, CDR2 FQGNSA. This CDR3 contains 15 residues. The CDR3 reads CASSLGGGQYNEQFF. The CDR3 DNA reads TGTGCCAGCAGCTTAGGAGGGGGCCAGTACAATGAGCAGTTCTTC. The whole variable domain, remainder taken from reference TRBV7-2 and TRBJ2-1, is GAGVSQSPSNKVTEKGKDVELRCDPISGHTALYWYRQSLGQGLEFLIYFQGNSAPDKSGLPSDRFSAERTGGSVSTLTIQRTQQEDSAVYLCASSLGGGQYNEQFFGPGTRLTVL.

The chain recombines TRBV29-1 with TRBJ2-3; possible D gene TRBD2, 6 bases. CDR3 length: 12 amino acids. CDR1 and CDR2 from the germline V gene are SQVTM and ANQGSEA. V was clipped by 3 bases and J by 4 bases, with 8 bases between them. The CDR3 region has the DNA TGCAGCGTTGACCGCGGGGCAGATACGCAGTATTTT. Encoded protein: CSVDRGADTQYF.